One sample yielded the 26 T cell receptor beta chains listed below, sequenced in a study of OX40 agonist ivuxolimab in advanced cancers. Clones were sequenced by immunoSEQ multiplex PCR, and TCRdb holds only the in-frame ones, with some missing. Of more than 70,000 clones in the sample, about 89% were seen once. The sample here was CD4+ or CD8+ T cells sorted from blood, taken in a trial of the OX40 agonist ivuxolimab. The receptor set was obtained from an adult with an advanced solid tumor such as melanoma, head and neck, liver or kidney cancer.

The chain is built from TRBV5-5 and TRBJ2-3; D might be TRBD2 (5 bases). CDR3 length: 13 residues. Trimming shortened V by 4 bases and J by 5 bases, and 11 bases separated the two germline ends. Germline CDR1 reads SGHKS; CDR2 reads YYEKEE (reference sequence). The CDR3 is CASSLRAVDTQYF. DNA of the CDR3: TGTGCCAGCAGCCTGAGGGCGGTAGATACGCAGTATTTT.

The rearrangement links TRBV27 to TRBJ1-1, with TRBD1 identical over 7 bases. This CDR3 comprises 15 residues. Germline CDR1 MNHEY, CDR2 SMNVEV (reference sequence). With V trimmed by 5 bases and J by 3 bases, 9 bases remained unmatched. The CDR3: CASSPGTELYTEAFF. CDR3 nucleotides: TGTGCCAGCAGTCCCGGGACAGAATTATACACTGAAGCTTTCTTT.

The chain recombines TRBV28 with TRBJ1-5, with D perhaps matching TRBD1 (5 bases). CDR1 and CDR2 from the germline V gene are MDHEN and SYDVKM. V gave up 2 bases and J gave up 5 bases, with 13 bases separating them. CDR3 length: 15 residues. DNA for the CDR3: TGTGCCAGCAGTTTAGGATTGGGGGGAGATCAGCCCCAGCATTTT. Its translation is CASSLGLGGDQPQHF.

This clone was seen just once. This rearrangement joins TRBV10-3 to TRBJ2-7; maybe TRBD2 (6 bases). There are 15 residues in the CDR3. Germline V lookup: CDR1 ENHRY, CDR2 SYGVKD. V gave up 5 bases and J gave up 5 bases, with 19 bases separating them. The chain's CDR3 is CAISPLRETPNEQYF. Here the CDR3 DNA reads TGTGCCATCAGTCCCCTTCGGGAGACCCCTAACGAGCAGTACTTC.

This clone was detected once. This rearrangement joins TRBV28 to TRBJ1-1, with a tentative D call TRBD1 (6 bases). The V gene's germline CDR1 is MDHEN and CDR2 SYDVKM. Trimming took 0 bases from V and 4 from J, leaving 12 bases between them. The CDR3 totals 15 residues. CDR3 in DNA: TGTGCCAGCAGTTTATGGGTAGGGGGGAGCACTGAAGCTTTCTTT. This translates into CASSLWVGGSTEAFF. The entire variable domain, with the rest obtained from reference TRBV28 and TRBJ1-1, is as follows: DVKVTQSSRYLVKRTGEKVFLECVQDMDHENMFWYRQDPGLGLRLIYFSYDVKMKEKGDIPEGYSVSREKKERFSLILESASTNQTSMYLCASSLWVGGSTEAFFGQGTRLTVV.

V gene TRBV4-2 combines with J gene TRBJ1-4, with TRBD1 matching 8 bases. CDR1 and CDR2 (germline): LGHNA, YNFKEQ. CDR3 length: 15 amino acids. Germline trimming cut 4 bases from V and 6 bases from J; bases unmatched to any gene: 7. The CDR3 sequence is CASSPAGQVDEKLFF. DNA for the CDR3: TGTGCCAGCAGCCCAGCGGGACAGGTCGATGAAAAACTGTTTTTT.

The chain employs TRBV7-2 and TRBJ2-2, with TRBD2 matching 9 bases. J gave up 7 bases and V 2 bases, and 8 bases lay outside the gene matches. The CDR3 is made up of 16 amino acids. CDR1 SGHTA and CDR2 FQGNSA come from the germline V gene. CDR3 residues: CASSLSQREVVGELFF. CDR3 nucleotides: TGTGCCAGCAGCTTAAGTCAGCGGGAGGTCGTCGGGGAGCTGTTTTTT.

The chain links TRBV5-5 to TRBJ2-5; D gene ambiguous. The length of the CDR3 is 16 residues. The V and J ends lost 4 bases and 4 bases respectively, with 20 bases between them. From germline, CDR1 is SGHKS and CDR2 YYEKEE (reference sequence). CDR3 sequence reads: CASSHTWRGRTETQYF. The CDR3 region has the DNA TGTGCCAGCAGCCACACTTGGCGTGGGCGGACAGAGACCCAGTACTTC.

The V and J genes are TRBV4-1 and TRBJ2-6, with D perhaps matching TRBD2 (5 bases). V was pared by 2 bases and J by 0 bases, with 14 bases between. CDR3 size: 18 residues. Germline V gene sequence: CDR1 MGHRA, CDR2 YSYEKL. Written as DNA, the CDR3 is TGCGCCAGCAGCCAATTAGGGAGACCAGACTCTGGGGCCAACGTCCTGACTTTC. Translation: CASSQLGRPDSGANVLTF.

This chain's CDR3 is CASSLSRGLAKNIQYF. CDR3 coding DNA: TGTGCCAGCAGCTTATCCAGGGGGCTAGCCAAAAACATTCAGTACTTC. The chain recombines TRBV11-1 with TRBJ2-4; TRBD1 aligns across 8 bases. Germline V gives CDR1 SGHAT, CDR2 FQDESV (reference sequence). CDR3 size: 16 residues. Unmatched junction bases numbered 3, after V lost 2 bases and J lost 0 bases.

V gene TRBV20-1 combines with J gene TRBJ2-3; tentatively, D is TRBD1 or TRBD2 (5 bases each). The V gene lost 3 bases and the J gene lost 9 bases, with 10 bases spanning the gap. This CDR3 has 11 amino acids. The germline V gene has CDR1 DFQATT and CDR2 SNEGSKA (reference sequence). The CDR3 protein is CSARGVGTQYF. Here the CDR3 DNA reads TGCAGTGCTAGGGGGGTCGGGACGCAGTATTTT.

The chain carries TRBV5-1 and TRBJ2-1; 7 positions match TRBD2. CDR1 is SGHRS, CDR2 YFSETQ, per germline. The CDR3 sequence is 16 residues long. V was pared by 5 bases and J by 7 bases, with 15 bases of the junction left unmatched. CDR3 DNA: TGCGCCAGCAGTTATGATGTGGGACTAACCTTGAATGAGCAGTTCTTC. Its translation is CASSYDVGLTLNEQFF.

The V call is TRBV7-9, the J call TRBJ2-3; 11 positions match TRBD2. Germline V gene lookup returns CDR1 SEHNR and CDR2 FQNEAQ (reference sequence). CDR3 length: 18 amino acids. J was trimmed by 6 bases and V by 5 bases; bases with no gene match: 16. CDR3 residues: CASSATSGAPVGGDTQYF. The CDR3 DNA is TGTGCCAGCAGCGCGACTAGCGGGGCTCCCGTGGGGGGGGATACGCAGTATTTT.

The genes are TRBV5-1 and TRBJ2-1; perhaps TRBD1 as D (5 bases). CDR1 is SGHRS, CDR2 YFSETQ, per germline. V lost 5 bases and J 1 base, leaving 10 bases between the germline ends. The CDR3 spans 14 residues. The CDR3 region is CASSEGASYNEQFF. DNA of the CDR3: TGCGCCAGCAGTGAAGGGGCGTCCTACAATGAGCAGTTCTTC.

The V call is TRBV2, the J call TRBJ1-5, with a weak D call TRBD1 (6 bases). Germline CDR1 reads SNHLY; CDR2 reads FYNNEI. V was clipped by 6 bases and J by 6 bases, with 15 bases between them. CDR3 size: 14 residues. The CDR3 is CASSKGGPAQPQHF. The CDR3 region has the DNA TGTGCCAGCAGCAAAGGGGGACCTGCTCAGCCCCAGCATTTT.

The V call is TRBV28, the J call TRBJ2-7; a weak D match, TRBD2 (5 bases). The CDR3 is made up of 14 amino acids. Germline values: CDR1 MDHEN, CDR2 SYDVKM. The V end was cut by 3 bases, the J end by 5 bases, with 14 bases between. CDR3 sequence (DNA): TGTGCCAGCAGTTTCCGGGGTCCAAGAAACGAGCAGTACTTC. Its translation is CASSFRGPRNEQYF.

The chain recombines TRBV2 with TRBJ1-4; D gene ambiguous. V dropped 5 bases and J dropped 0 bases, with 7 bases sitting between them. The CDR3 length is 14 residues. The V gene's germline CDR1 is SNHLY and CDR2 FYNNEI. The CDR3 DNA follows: TGTGCCAGCAGTCGACTGGCAACTAATGAAAAACTGTTTTTT. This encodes CASSRLATNEKLFF.

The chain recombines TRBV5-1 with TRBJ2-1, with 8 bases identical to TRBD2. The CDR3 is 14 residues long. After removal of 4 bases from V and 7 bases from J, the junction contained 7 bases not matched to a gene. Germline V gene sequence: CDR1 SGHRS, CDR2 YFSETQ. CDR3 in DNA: TGCGCCAGCAGCCCGGGACTAGGGTCAAATGAGCAGTTCTTC. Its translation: CASSPGLGSNEQFF. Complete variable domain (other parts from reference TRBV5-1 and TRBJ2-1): KAGVTQTPRYLIKTRGQQVTLSCSPISGHRSVSWYQQTPGQGLQFLFEYFSETQRNKGNFPGRFSGRQFSNSRSEMNVSTLELGDSALYLCASSPGLGSNEQFFGPGTRLTVL.

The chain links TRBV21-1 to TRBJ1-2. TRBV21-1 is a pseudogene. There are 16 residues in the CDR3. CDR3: CASSKGSEGRLFGYTF. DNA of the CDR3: TGTGCCAGCAGCAAAGGATCAGAGGGGCGGTTATTTGGCTACACCTTC.

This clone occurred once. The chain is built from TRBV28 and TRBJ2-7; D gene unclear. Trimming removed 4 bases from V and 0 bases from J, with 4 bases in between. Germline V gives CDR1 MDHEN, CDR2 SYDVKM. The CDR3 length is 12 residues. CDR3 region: CASSWGSYEQYF. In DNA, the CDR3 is TGTGCCAGCAGTTGGGGCTCCTACGAGCAGTACTTC.

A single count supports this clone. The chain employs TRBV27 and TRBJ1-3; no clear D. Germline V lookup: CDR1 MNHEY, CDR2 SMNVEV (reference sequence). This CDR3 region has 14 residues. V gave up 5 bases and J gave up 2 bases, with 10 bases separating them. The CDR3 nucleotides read TGTGCCAGCAGTCCGAAGGGAACTGGAAACACCATATATTTT. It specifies CASSPKGTGNTIYF.

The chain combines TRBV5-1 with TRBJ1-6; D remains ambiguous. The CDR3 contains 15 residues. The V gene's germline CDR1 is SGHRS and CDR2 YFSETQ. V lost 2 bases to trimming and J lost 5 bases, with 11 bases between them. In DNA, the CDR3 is TGCGCCAGCAGCTTAGCCCCCAAGAATAATTCACCCCTCCACTTT. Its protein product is CASSLAPKNNSPLHF. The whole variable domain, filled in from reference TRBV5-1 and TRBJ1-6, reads KAGVTQTPRYLIKTRGQQVTLSCSPISGHRSVSWYQQTPGQGLQFLFEYFSETQRNKGNFPGRFSGRQFSNSRSEMNVSTLELGDSALYLCASSLAPKNNSPLHFGNGTRLTVT.

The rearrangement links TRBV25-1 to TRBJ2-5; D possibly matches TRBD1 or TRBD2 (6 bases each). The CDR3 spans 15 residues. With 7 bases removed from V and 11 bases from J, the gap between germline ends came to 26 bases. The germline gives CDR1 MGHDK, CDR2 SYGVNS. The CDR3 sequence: CASTRDGTQERGQYF. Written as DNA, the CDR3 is TGTGCCAGCACGCGGGACGGGACCCAAGAGAGGGGGCAGTACTTC.

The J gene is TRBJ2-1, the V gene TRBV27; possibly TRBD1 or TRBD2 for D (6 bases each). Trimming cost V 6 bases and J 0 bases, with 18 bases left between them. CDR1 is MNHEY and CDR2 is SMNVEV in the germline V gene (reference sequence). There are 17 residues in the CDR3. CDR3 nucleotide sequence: TGTGCCAGCAGCCTTAGGGGGGAGCGGCTCTCCTACAATGAGCAGTTCTTC. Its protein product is CASSLRGERLSYNEQFF.

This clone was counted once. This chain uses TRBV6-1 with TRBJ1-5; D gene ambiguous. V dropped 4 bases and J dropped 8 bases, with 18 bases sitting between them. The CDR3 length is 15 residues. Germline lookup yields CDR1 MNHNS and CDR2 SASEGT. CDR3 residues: CASSAAGMPIEPQHF. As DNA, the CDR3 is TGTGCCAGCAGTGCGGCCGGGATGCCCATCGAGCCCCAGCATTTT.

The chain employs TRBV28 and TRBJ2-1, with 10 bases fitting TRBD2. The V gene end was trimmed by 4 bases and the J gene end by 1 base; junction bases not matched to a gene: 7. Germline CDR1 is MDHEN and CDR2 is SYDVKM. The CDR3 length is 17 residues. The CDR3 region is CASSSLGSGGSYNEQFF. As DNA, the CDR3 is TGTGCCAGCAGTTCCCTCGGTAGCGGGGGGTCCTACAATGAGCAGTTCTTC.